This T cell receptor beta chain was documented in a study of cytomegalovirus exposure and HLA in healthy donors. Study-level points and caveats: Among TCR beta chains, those listed as cytomegalovirus-associated numbered over 150. Cytomegalovirus status was reportedly diagnosed by the classifier with high specificity and sensitivity. In vitro, a few CMV-associated chains proved specific for CMV antigens.

Data came from immunoSEQ multiplex PCR; TCRdb stores just in-frame clones and leaves some out. The sample includes about 130,000 clones, 85% to 90% seen only once; the top ten take 5.5% to 7%. On this clone itself: Its antigen is undetermined.

Losses at the gene ends were 5 bases for V and 0 bases for J; bases not matched to a gene: 5. The CDR3 extends over 16 amino acids. Per the germline V gene, CDR1 is MDHEN and CDR2 is SYDVKM. Donors were drawn from the 120-subject validation cohort, separate from the roughly 700-subject first cohort. The chain combines TRBV28 with TRBJ2-2, with 8 positions matching TRBD1. The receptor's source is a woman aged 30 to 39 in good health and CMV-seropositive. Sequences were obtained from PBMCs. The CDR3 DNA reads as TGTGCCAGCAGTATCTGGACAGGGTCGAACACCGGGGAGCTGTTTTTT. It specifies CASSIWTGSNTGELFF.